The 15 T cell receptor beta chains listed next were all sequenced from one sample in a study of response to subunit inactivated influenza vaccine. TCRdb called the RT-PCR reads again in MiXCR, with one record for every CDR3 protein. In the table there are under 550,000 distinct CDR3 sequences, around 8% of which are singletons. The sequences come from PBMCs from blood, collected less than 25 months after vaccination. These receptors all stem from a man aged 45 to 75 who received an inactivated influenza vaccine.

V and J are TRBV6-2 or TRBV6-3 and TRBJ2-1; perhaps TRBD2 as D (6 bases). V gave up 0 bases and J gave up 2 bases, with 17 bases separating them. Per germline, CDR1 MNHEY and CDR2 SVGEGT. This CDR3 contains 18 residues. The CDR3 region has the DNA TGTGCCAGCAGTTACTCGATTCGGCGGGGTGTCCCCTACAATGAGCAGTTCTTC. The encoded protein is CASSYSIRRGVPYNEQFF.

The sample holds a few counts of this clonotype. This rearrangement joins TRBV5-1 to TRBJ2-1; D is undetermined. V dropped 0 bases and J dropped 6 bases, with 16 bases sitting between them. Germline CDR1 is SGHRS and CDR2 is YFSETQ. The CDR3 consists of 16 residues. DNA of the CDR3: TGCGCCAGCAGCTTGGTTGGGTCGGGTTCGTTCAATGAGCAGTTCTTC. Amino acid sequence: CASSLVGSGSFNEQFF.

V usage is TRBV24-1 and J usage is TRBJ2-3, with 8 bases fitting TRBD2. V gave up 5 bases and J gave up 2 bases; unmatched junction bases: 5. The length of the CDR3 is 15 residues. Per germline, CDR1 KGHDR and CDR2 SFDVKD. The CDR3 bases are TGTGCCACCAGTGTAGAGCGGGGGTTCACAGATACGCAGTATTTT. Translation gives CATSVERGFTDTQYF.

V is TRBV20-1 and J is TRBJ2-3; D is unresolved. V dropped 1 base and J dropped 0 bases, with 8 bases sitting between them. CDR1 and CDR2 from the germline V gene are DFQATT and SNEGSKA (reference sequence). CDR3 length: 14 residues. As DNA, the CDR3 is TGCAGTGCTAGAGGCGCTTTTAGCACAGATACGCAGTATTTT. Residues: CSARGAFSTDTQYF.

This clonotype was counted between two and nine times. The chain carries TRBV9 and TRBJ2-1, with D hard to call. CDR1 SGDLS and CDR2 YYNGEE come from the germline V gene. The germline V and J ends were trimmed by 0 bases and 7 bases, with 5 bases remaining between them. This CDR3 spans 12 amino acids. CDR3 coding DNA: TGTGCCAGCAGCGTAGGATGGAATGAGCAGTTCTTC. The encoded protein is CASSVGWNEQFF.

This chain uses TRBV6-5 with TRBJ1-6, with unresolved D. Trimming took off 0 bases at V and 6 bases at J, with 15 bases between the two ends. This CDR3 is built from 17 residues. Germline V gives CDR1 MNHEY, CDR2 SVGAGI. CDR3 loop: CASSYSLLRSTNSPLHF. In nucleotides, the CDR3 is TGTGCCAGCAGTTACTCATTGTTGAGAAGTACTAATTCACCCCTCCACTTT.

This clonotype has ten or more counts. The V gene is TRBV7-2, the J gene TRBJ2-1, with a possible D match to TRBD2 (5 bases). CDR1 is SGHTA, CDR2 FQGNSA, per germline. Trimming left V 5 bases short and J 9 bases short, with 17 bases between. The CDR3 length is 14 residues. In DNA form, the CDR3 reads TGTGCCAGCAGCACCCGGGGTAGAGGCGGTGAGCAGTTCTTC. It yields the protein CASSTRGRGGEQFF.

The table lists this clonotype with a few counts. This chain uses TRBV12-3 or TRBV12-4 with TRBJ2-7; D gene unclear. The germline V and J ends were trimmed by 6 bases and 2 bases, with 8 bases remaining between them. The CDR3 is 12 residues long. This chain's CDR3 is CASRLQAYEQYF. For the CDR3, the DNA is TGTGCCAGCAGACTGCAGGCCTACGAGCAGTACTTC.

This rearrangement joins TRBV5-1 to TRBJ2-5; 7 bases agree with TRBD2. The CDR3 sequence is 15 residues long. J was trimmed by 1 base and V by 0 bases; bases with no gene match: 3. Germline values: CDR1 SGHRS, CDR2 YFSETQ. CDR3 amino acids: CASSLAASGQETQYF. In DNA, the CDR3 is TGCGCCAGCAGCTTGGCCGCTAGCGGCCAAGAGACCCAGTACTTC.

The table lists this clonotype with many counts. The chain couples TRBV4-2 to TRBJ2-5; D gene unclear. The ends were cut back, 0 bases at V and 8 bases at J, with 16 bases in the middle. The CDR3 consists of 15 residues. Germline lookup yields CDR1 LGHNA and CDR2 YNFKEQ. The CDR3 protein is CASSQDRGREGTQYF. CDR3 sequence (DNA): TGTGCCAGCAGCCAAGATCGTGGCAGAGAAGGAACCCAGTACTTC.

The chain joins TRBV18 to TRBJ2-1; D is unresolved. This CDR3 comprises 12 residues. Trimming pared 3 bases from V and 10 bases from J, leaving 10 bases between. Germline V gene sequence: CDR1 KGHSH, CDR2 LQKENI. Written as DNA, the CDR3 is TGTGCCAGCTCACCTGATGGACGCGAGCAGTTCTTC. Translation gives CASSPDGREQFF.

This clonotype was picked up a small number of times. This chain links TRBV21-1 with TRBJ2-7; the table's D gene call, TRBD1, was not cross checked with the DNA. TRBV21-1 is labeled a pseudogene. The CDR3 loop spans 15 amino acids. CDR3 sequence reads: CASSRQGQGAEEQYF. In DNA, the CDR3 is TGTGCCAGCAGCAGACAGGGACAGGGGGCGGAAGAGCAGTACTTC.

The chain employs TRBV20-1 and TRBJ2-3; 10 nucleotides match TRBD1. Germline V gene lookup returns CDR1 DFQATT and CDR2 SNEGSKA (reference sequence). This CDR3 region has 14 residues. Trimming removed 1 base from V and 3 bases from J; junction bases left unmatched: 1. CDR3 protein: CSARGQGATDTQYF. The CDR3 DNA reads as TGCAGTGCTAGAGGACAGGGGGCAACAGATACGCAGTATTTT.

This clonotype occurred a few times. The rearrangement links TRBV18 to TRBJ2-4, with D perhaps matching TRBD1 (6 bases). The CDR3 extends over 15 amino acids. Germline V gene lookup returns CDR1 KGHSH and CDR2 LQKENI. The germline V and J ends were trimmed by 2 bases and 2 bases, with 10 bases remaining between them. CDR3 sequence reads: CASSPDWDTKNIQYF. The CDR3 bases are TGTGCCAGCTCACCAGACTGGGACACCAAAAACATTCAGTACTTC.

The sample holds many counts of this clonotype. The chain employs TRBV28 and TRBJ2-3, with TRBD2 matching 7 bases. This CDR3 comprises 14 residues. V lost 6 bases, J lost 4 bases, and 7 bases stayed unmatched. CDR1 and CDR2 (germline): MDHEN, SYDVKM. CDR3 sequence (DNA): TGTGCCAGCAGCCTCCGGGGAGGGCCAGATACGCAGTATTTT. Amino acid sequence: CASSLRGGPDTQYF. Variable domain in full (rest from reference TRBV28 and TRBJ2-3): DVKVTQSSRYLVKRTGEKVFLECVQDMDHENMFWYRQDPGLGLRLIYFSYDVKMKEKGDIPEGYSVSREKKERFSLILESASTNQTSMYLCASSLRGGPDTQYFGPGTRLTVL.